This T cell receptor beta chain was captured by sequencing in a study of blood T cells in healthy people across ages. Overall study findings and caveats: The CMV status of each donor remained undetermined, and this could have confounded shifts in expanded clonotypes.

Every sample gave at least 5 micrograms of total RNA when it was extracted. The use of a sample-barcoded 5' primer and a J-beta primer mix characterized a second PCR of roughly 7 to 11 cycles. From the 5' RACE reads, TCRdb called clonotypes with MiXCR, one entry per CDR3 protein. The sample holds around 1,700,000 distinct CDR3 sequences, roughly 30% seen once. Points on this clonotype: The antigen is not known.

Sequencing was done on a sample of blood. This TCR came from a woman in her 30s in good health.

The CDR3 protein is CATRTIGGVGDTQYF. The CDR3 DNA follows: TGTGCCACAAGAACCATAGGAGGGGTCGGGGATACGCAGTATTTT. The genes are TRBV15 and TRBJ2-3; possibly TRBD2 for D (6 bases). V was cut by 9 bases and J by 6 bases, with 22 bases left in between. The CDR3 sequence is 15 residues long. Germline V gene lookup returns CDR1 LNHNV and CDR2 YYDKDF (reference sequence).